One sample yielded the 20 T cell receptor beta chains listed below, sequenced in a study of T cells in localized non-small cell lung cancer. TCRdb's table, derived via immunoSEQ multiplex PCR, lists solely in-frame clones and lacks some. The repertoire holds thousands of clones, with about 15% as singletons. The sequencing used normal lung tissue next to the tumor, collected before any cancer treatment. These receptors were taken from an older male donor with stage II squamous cell lung carcinoma.

This clone was seen a few times. This chain links TRBV6-7 with TRBJ2-3; D unclear. TRBV6-7 counts as an open reading frame of uncertain function. V gave up 9 bases and J gave up 2 bases, with 6 bases separating them. The CDR3 has 11 amino acids. The CDR3 here is CASQLTDTQYF. DNA for the CDR3: TGTGCCAGTCAACTCACAGATACGCAGTATTTT.

This clone appeared a few times. V and J are TRBV28 and TRBJ1-5, with D possibly TRBD1 on 5 matching bases. The V gene lost 3 bases and the J gene lost 4 bases, with 10 bases spanning the gap. The CDR3 is 14 residues long. CDR1 is MDHEN and CDR2 is SYDVKM in the germline V gene. This CDR3 is CASSFGDRNQPQHF. The CDR3 DNA follows: TGTGCCAGCAGTTTTGGGGACCGTAATCAGCCCCAGCATTTT.

This clone is medium-sized in the sample. Within the sample, other DNA sequences also encode this same CDR3. This chain uses TRBV4-1 with TRBJ1-4, with a weak D call TRBD1 (5 bases). Germline V gene lookup returns CDR1 MGHRA and CDR2 YSYEKL. Trimming pared 0 bases from V and 2 bases from J, leaving 13 bases between. The length of the CDR3 is 17 residues. The CDR3 DNA sequence: TGCGCCAGCAGCCAAGATCGGGGGAGATCCACTAATGAAAAACTGTTTTTT. Encoded protein: CASSQDRGRSTNEKLFF.

The V gene is TRBV5-1, the J gene TRBJ2-7; 9 nucleotides line up with TRBD1. The CDR3 runs 14 residues. The junction had 7 bases not matched to a gene; V was cut back by 4 bases and J by 5 bases. The germline CDR1 and CDR2 sequences are SGHRS and YFSETQ. The CDR3 region is CASSRGQGGDEQYF. CDR3 in DNA: TGCGCCAGCAGCCGGGGACAGGGAGGGGACGAGCAGTACTTC.

This clone was counted a few times. The genes are TRBV19 and TRBJ1-3; D is ambiguous. V lost 6 bases to trimming and J lost 0 bases, with 12 bases between them. This CDR3 spans 15 amino acids. The germline gives CDR1 LNHDA, CDR2 SQIVND (reference sequence). As DNA, the CDR3 is TGTGCCAGTAGGCCTGACCGCGGCTCTGGAAACACCATATATTTT. Translation gives CASRPDRGSGNTIYF.

The J gene is TRBJ2-3, the V gene TRBV11-3, with D hard to call. Germline V CDR1 and CDR2: SGHNT, YENEEA. The ends were cut back, 5 bases at V and 0 bases at J, with 9 bases in the middle. CDR3 length: 14 residues. CDR3 DNA sequence: TGTGCCAGCAGCCGGTCCGTGAGCACAGATACGCAGTATTTT. This translates into CASSRSVSTDTQYF.

The chain recombines TRBV11-3 with TRBJ2-2; 10 bases align to TRBD1. Germline CDR1 is SGHNT and CDR2 is YENEEA. The CDR3 has 18 amino acids. The junction had 11 bases not matched to a gene; V was cut back by 1 base and J by 6 bases. CDR3 in DNA: TGTGCCAGCAGCTTAGTCTACCGGGACAGGGGAGTGGCCGGGGAGCTGTTTTTT. This gives the protein CASSLVYRDRGVAGELFF.

The chain couples TRBV14 to TRBJ2-1; 10 bases agree with TRBD2. The CDR3 has 16 residues. Losses at the gene ends were 3 bases for V and 7 bases for J; bases not matched to a gene: 9. Per the germline V gene, CDR1 is SGHDN and CDR2 is FVKESK. The CDR3 region has the DNA TGTGCCAGCAGCCACCGAGCGGGGGGGCCGGCAAATGAGCAGTTCTTC. It encodes CASSHRAGGPANEQFF. Drawing the rest from reference TRBV14 and TRBJ2-1, the complete variable domain is EAGVTQFPSHSVIEKGQTVTLRCDPISGHDNLYWYRRVMGKEIKFLLHFVKESKQDESGMPNNRFLAERTGGTYSTLKVQPAELEDSGVYFCASSHRAGGPANEQFFGPGTRLTVL.

By share, this clone ranks as medium-sized. The chain links TRBV14 to TRBJ2-1; D is ambiguous. Germline CDR1 and CDR2: SGHDN and FVKESK. The CDR3 is 15 residues long. V lost 0 bases to trimming and J lost 10 bases, with 16 bases between them. The CDR3: CASSQDRFRAREQFF. The CDR3 region has the DNA TGTGCCAGCAGCCAAGATCGGTTTAGGGCCAGGGAGCAGTTCTTC.

V usage is TRBV19 and J usage is TRBJ2-1, with TRBD2 identical over 14 bases. V lost 4 bases, J lost 5 bases, and 1 base stayed unmatched. CDR1 is LNHDA and CDR2 is SQIVND in the germline V gene (reference sequence). The CDR3 sequence is 15 residues long. The CDR3, as DNA: TGTGCCAGTAGTAAGGGACTAGCGGGAGACAATGAGCAGTTCTTC. As protein: CASSKGLAGDNEQFF.

This clone was seen more than once but under ten times. The CDR3 loop reads CAISTGGQNYGYTF. Written as DNA, the CDR3 is TGTGCCATCTCAACCGGGGGCCAGAACTATGGCTACACCTTC. This rearrangement joins TRBV6-8 to TRBJ1-2, with D tentatively TRBD1 (6 bases). The germline V gene has CDR1 MNHGY and CDR2 SAAAGT. The CDR3 is 14 amino acids. V was pared by 10 bases and J by 2 bases, with 17 bases between.

This chain connects TRBV6-8 to TRBJ2-1; D is unclear. From germline, CDR1 is MNHGY and CDR2 SAAAGT. With 6 bases removed from V and 7 bases from J, the gap between germline ends came to 10 bases. There are 12 residues in the CDR3. The CDR3, as DNA: TGTGCCAGCAGCCTTATGAGGAATGAGCAGTTCTTC. Protein: CASSLMRNEQFF.

The chain is built from TRBV18 and TRBJ1-5; TRBD1 agrees at 12 bases. Germline V CDR1 and CDR2: KGHSH, LQKENI. The CDR3 is made up of 16 amino acids. The V segment lost 3 bases and the J segment 0 bases; nucleotides outside the gene matches: 0. This chain's CDR3 is CASSPGQGASNQPQHF. The CDR3, as DNA: TGTGCCAGCTCACCGGGACAGGGGGCTAGCAATCAGCCCCAGCATTTT.

This clone was detected only a few times. The chain is built from TRBV29-1 and TRBJ1-1, with TRBD1 matching 8 bases. This CDR3 region has 12 residues. Germline CDR1 SQVTM, CDR2 ANQGSEA. Unmatched junction bases numbered 5, after V lost 6 bases and J lost 5 bases. The CDR3 here is CSVIQGATEAFF. The CDR3 DNA follows: TGCAGCGTGATCCAGGGGGCGACTGAAGCTTTCTTT. The full variable domain, with the rest looked up from reference TRBV29-1 and TRBJ1-1, is SAVISQKPSRDICQRGTSLTIQCQVDSQVTMMFWYRQQPGQSLTLIATANQGSEATYESGFVIDKFPISRPNLTFSTLTVSNMSPEDSSIYLCSVIQGATEAFFGQGTRLTVV.

This clone was observed many times. The chain combines TRBV11-3 with TRBJ2-5, with 7 nucleotides matching TRBD1. This CDR3 region has 15 residues. Germline V CDR1 and CDR2: SGHNT, YENEEA. V was pared by 5 bases and J by 1 base, with 7 bases of the junction left unmatched. CDR3 sequence: CASSPTGDLQETQYF. As DNA, the CDR3 is TGTGCCAGCAGCCCAACAGGGGACCTCCAAGAGACCCAGTACTTC. Combining the CDR3 with reference TRBV11-3 and TRBJ2-5 gives the whole variable domain EAGVVQSPRYKIIEKKQPVAFWCNPISGHNTLYWYLQNLGQGPELLIRYENEEAVDDSQLPKDRFSAERLKGVDSTLKIQPAELGDSAVYLCASSPTGDLQETQYFGPGTRLLVL.

The table lists this clone with a few counts. The V and J genes are TRBV11-3 and TRBJ2-3, with 8 nucleotides matching TRBD2. This CDR3 region has 17 residues. Germline V gene lookup returns CDR1 SGHNT and CDR2 YENEEA. V lost 4 bases to trimming and J lost 3 bases; unmatched junction nucleotides: 12. CDR3 sequence (DNA): TGTGCCAGCAGCTCAATGGCGGGGGGCGGTCGGACAGATACGCAGTATTTT. Its protein is CASSSMAGGGRTDTQYF.

This clone was detected only a few times. The chain has TRBV28 and TRBJ1-1; D call uncertain. The CDR3 is 13 residues long. Between the trimmed V and J ends, which lost 4 bases and 4 bases, there was a span of 10 bases. The V gene's germline CDR1 is MDHEN and CDR2 SYDVKM. This CDR3 is CASSSPGRTEAFF. The CDR3 bases are TGTGCCAGCAGTTCTCCCGGCCGCACTGAAGCTTTCTTT. Filled out from reference TRBV28 and TRBJ1-1, the complete variable domain reads DVKVTQSSRYLVKRTGEKVFLECVQDMDHENMFWYRQDPGLGLRLIYFSYDVKMKEKGDIPEGYSVSREKKERFSLILESASTNQTSMYLCASSSPGRTEAFFGQGTRLTVV.

By share, this clone counts as medium-sized. This chain links TRBV6-8 with TRBJ2-2, with 7 bases identical to TRBD2. CDR1 and CDR2 (germline): MNHGY, SAAAGT. The V segment lost 6 bases and the J segment 6 bases; nucleotides outside the gene matches: 7. This CDR3 has 14 amino acids. The CDR3 DNA is TGTGCCAGCAGCGGCGGGAGAATTGCCGGGGAGCTGTTTTTT. Translation: CASSGGRIAGELFF.

This clone qualifies as medium-sized. The gene calls are TRBV11-3 and TRBJ1-4; TRBD1 matches 11 bases. The CDR3 is 14 residues long. The V and J ends lost 4 bases and 5 bases, in that order; junction bases with no gene match: 0. Germline loops: CDR1 SGHNT, CDR2 YENEEA. This CDR3 is CASSWDRGNEKLFF. The CDR3 nucleotides read TGTGCCAGCAGCTGGGACAGGGGGAATGAAAAACTGTTTTTT.

This clone was observed many times. The chain combines TRBV11-3 with TRBJ2-7; 8 nucleotides match TRBD2. Germline loops: CDR1 SGHNT, CDR2 YENEEA. This CDR3 is 14 amino acids long. Trimming cost V 5 bases and J 5 bases; bases outside gene matches: 8. For the CDR3, the DNA is TGTGCCAGCAGCGGGGCGGGGGGAATCGACGAGCAGTACTTC. Its protein is CASSGAGGIDEQYF.